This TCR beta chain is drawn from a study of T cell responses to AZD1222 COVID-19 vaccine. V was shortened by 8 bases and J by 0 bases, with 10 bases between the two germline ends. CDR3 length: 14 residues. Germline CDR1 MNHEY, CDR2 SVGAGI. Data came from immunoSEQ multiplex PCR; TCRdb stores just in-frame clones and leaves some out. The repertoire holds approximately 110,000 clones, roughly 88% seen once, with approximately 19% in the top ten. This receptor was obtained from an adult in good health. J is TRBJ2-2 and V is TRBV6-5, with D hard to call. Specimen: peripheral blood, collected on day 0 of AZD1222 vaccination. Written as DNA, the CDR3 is TGTGCCAGCGGAGTGCTAGCGAACACCGGGGAGCTGTTTTTT. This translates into CASGVLANTGELFF.